One and the same sample provided the 27 T cell receptor beta chains below, sequenced in a study of blood T cells in healthy people across ages. The authors ran a second PCR of about 7 to 11 cycles using a sample-barcoded 5' primer and a J-beta primer mix. TCRdb re-derived calls from the 5' RACE reads in MiXCR, one entry per CDR3 protein. The sample has some 1.7 million distinct CDR3 sequences, 28% seen once. Sequenced: blood. The receptors shown here come from a woman in her 30s in good health.

The rearrangement joins TRBV6-5 to TRBJ2-1; a weak D match, TRBD2 (7 bases). The V and J ends lost 5 bases and 7 bases respectively, with 18 bases between them. Germline CDR1 and CDR2: MNHEY and SVGAGI. The CDR3 is 15 residues long. As DNA, the CDR3 is TGTGCCAGCAGTGTCTCGGGGGGCAGTGGAAATGAGCAGTTCTTC. Residues: CASSVSGGSGNEQFF.

This chain links TRBV3-1 with TRBJ1-2; 9 bases align to TRBD1. The CDR3 spans 13 residues. Per the germline V gene, CDR1 is LGHDT and CDR2 is YNNKEL (reference sequence). V lost 3 bases and J lost 8; bases outside the gene matches: 4. DNA of the CDR3: TGTGCCAGCAGCCACGGGACAGGGTCGGGCTACACCTTC. Its protein is CASSHGTGSGYTF.

The chain recombines TRBV7-9 with TRBJ1-6; weak D call: TRBD1 (5 bases). V lost 2 bases and J lost 9, with 20 bases in between. The germline V gene encodes CDR1 SEHNR and CDR2 FQNEAQ (reference sequence). CDR3 length: 17 amino acids. CDR3: CASSLSQGGILSSPLHF. CDR3 coding DNA: TGTGCCAGCAGCTTAAGCCAGGGTGGAATTCTGAGTTCACCCCTCCACTTT.

This clonotype was seen only a few times. The rearrangement uses TRBV6-1 and TRBJ2-4; tentative D call: TRBD2 (5 bases). CDR1 is MNHNS and CDR2 is SASEGT in the germline V gene. V was trimmed by 0 bases and J by 8 bases, leaving 14 bases between them. The CDR3 is 15 residues long. The CDR3 region has the DNA TGTGCCAGCAGTGAAGCGTCTAGAACGAGGGACATTCAGTACTTC. Its translation: CASSEASRTRDIQYF.

The V gene is TRBV12-3 or TRBV12-4, the J gene TRBJ1-6, with 9 nucleotides matching TRBD1. Unmatched junction bases numbered 13, after V lost 5 bases and J lost 8 bases. The CDR3 extends over 17 amino acids. CDR3 region: CASSRGPGTGIYSPLHF. CDR3 DNA sequence: TGTGCCAGCAGTCGGGGTCCCGGGACAGGGATTTATTCACCCCTCCACTTT.

This clonotype occurred a few times. V gene TRBV3-1 combines with J gene TRBJ2-2, with TRBD1 identical over 9 bases. Germline assignment: CDR1 LGHDT and CDR2 YNNKEL (reference sequence). This CDR3 is built from 16 residues. V lost 8 bases to trimming and J lost 6 bases; unmatched junction nucleotides: 13. CDR3 sequence (DNA): TGTGCCAGCGGTGCTGGGGACAGGGAGTACCCCGGGGAGCTGTTTTTT. It translates to CASGAGDREYPGELFF.

This clonotype was observed a few times. This chain connects TRBV5-5 to TRBJ2-3; TRBD2 aligns across 8 bases. V gave up 1 base and J gave up 4 bases; unmatched junction bases: 2. The CDR3 is made up of 14 amino acids. CDR1 is SGHKS and CDR2 is YYEKEE in the germline V gene (reference sequence). The CDR3 is CASSLPGGADTQYF. The CDR3 DNA reads as TGTGCCAGCAGCTTGCCCGGGGGGGCAGATACGCAGTATTTT.

The genes are TRBV2 and TRBJ2-3; 8 bases fit TRBD2. The germline V gene encodes CDR1 SNHLY and CDR2 FYNNEI. CDR3 length: 14 residues. V gave up 7 bases and J gave up 2 bases; unmatched junction bases: 5. The CDR3 nucleotides read TGTGCCAGCACTAAAGCGGGGGCCACAGATACGCAGTATTTT. Its translation is CASTKAGATDTQYF.

J is TRBJ1-5 and V is TRBV20-1; maybe TRBD1 (5 bases). V lost 3 bases to trimming and J lost 0 bases, with 12 bases between them. The CDR3 is 15 amino acids. CDR1 is DFQATT and CDR2 is SNEGSKA in the germline V gene (reference sequence). CDR3 amino acids: CSASRDGNSNQPQHF. In DNA, the CDR3 is TGCAGTGCTAGTCGGGACGGCAATAGCAATCAGCCCCAGCATTTT.

The rearrangement uses TRBV20-1 and TRBJ2-5; no firm D call. The V end was cut by 3 bases, the J end by 2 bases, with 7 bases between. CDR1 DFQATT and CDR2 SNEGSKA come from the germline V gene (reference sequence). This CDR3 has 12 amino acids. The CDR3 DNA follows: TGCAGTGCTAGTGTCAGTCAAGAGACCCAGTACTTC. Its translation: CSASVSQETQYF.

A remark on this clonotype: This may come from a read error, since a much larger clone is one base off. V and J are TRBV18 and TRBJ2-7, with D uncertain. This CDR3 contains 12 residues. The V end lost 0 bases, the J end lost 7 bases, and 7 bases lay between the germline ends. Germline CDR1 is KGHSH and CDR2 is LQKENI. This CDR3 is CASSPPANEQYF. DNA for the CDR3: TGTGCCAGCTCACCACCGGCTAATGAGCAGTACTTC.

V usage is TRBV11-2 and J usage is TRBJ2-3; no clear D. Germline V gene data show CDR1 as SGHAT and CDR2 as FQNNGV. The CDR3 runs 11 residues. Trimming cost V 10 bases and J 6 bases, with 11 bases left between them. CDR3 protein: CATQTWDTQYF. The CDR3 DNA reads TGTGCCACCCAAACCTGGGATACGCAGTATTTT.

The chain combines TRBV29-1 with TRBJ2-7; TRBD2 is a possible D gene (6 bases). Trimming took 5 bases from V and 7 from J, leaving 18 bases between them. The germline gives CDR1 SQVTM, CDR2 ANQGSEA. The CDR3 sequence is 13 residues long. The CDR3 reads CSVPGPARDEQYF. For the CDR3, the DNA is TGCAGCGTTCCCGGGCCAGCGCGGGATGAGCAGTACTTC.

There are many counts of this clonotype. The V call is TRBV6-6, the J call TRBJ2-7; perhaps TRBD1 as D (5 bases). The CDR3 has 16 amino acids. V lost 0 bases to trimming and J lost 5 bases, with 17 bases between them. Germline values: CDR1 MNHNY, CDR2 SVGAGI (reference sequence). The CDR3 DNA reads TGTGCCAGCAGTTACTCAGCAAGGAGTCAGGGAAACGAGCAGTACTTC. Its translation is CASSYSARSQGNEQYF.

The chain links TRBV12-3 or TRBV12-4 to TRBJ2-1, with 10 bases lining up with TRBD2. The CDR3 consists of 19 residues. Trimming removed 2 bases from V and 7 bases from J; junction bases left unmatched: 17. The CDR3 region is CASSLILFGWTSGFNEQFF. The DNA for the CDR3 is TGTGCCAGCAGTTTAATTTTATTTGGGTGGACTAGCGGCTTTAATGAGCAGTTCTTC.

This clonotype was recorded at least ten times. The V and J genes are TRBV20-1 and TRBJ1-2; 9 bases are a match to TRBD1. CDR3 length equals 14 residues. The V and J ends lost 7 bases and 5 bases, in that order; junction bases with no gene match: 11. CDR1 DFQATT and CDR2 SNEGSKA come from the germline V gene (reference sequence). The CDR3 is CSVQETGQGYGYTF. CDR3 nucleotide sequence: TGCAGTGTACAGGAGACCGGACAGGGGTATGGCTACACCTTC.

This clonotype was seen at least ten times. The chain uses TRBV5-1 and TRBJ1-2; D may be TRBD1 (6 bases). This CDR3 spans 15 amino acids. The germline V and J ends were trimmed by 7 bases and 2 bases, with 18 bases remaining between them. Germline V lookup: CDR1 SGHRS, CDR2 YFSETQ. The CDR3 region has the DNA TGCGCCAGCGGGCCCTTGGGGGGCGCGAACTATGGCTACACCTTC. This encodes CASGPLGGANYGYTF.

This clonotype appeared a few times. The chain joins TRBV14 to TRBJ2-1; D is unresolved. Germline assignment: CDR1 SGHDN and CDR2 FVKESK. With 2 bases removed from V and 8 bases from J, the gap between germline ends came to 7 bases. This CDR3 is 12 amino acids long. As DNA, the CDR3 is TGTGCCAGCAGCCAACGGAAGGATGAGCAGTTCTTC. This gives the protein CASSQRKDEQFF.

In its sample, this clonotype was seen a few times. This chain connects TRBV3-1 to TRBJ2-1; TRBD1 matches 7 bases. The germline CDR1 and CDR2 sequences are LGHDT and YNNKEL (reference sequence). This CDR3 has 15 residues. Trimming removed 3 bases from V and 7 bases from J; junction bases left unmatched: 9. DNA for the CDR3: TGTGCCAGCAGCCATCGGGACAGAACAGGGAATGAGCAGTTCTTC. This translates into CASSHRDRTGNEQFF.

For this clonotype: Relative to the germline gene, one junction end is altered; a read error may explain this. V gene TRBV4-1 combines with J gene TRBJ2-5; tentatively, D is TRBD1 or TRBD2 (5 bases each). The assigned J gene may be wrong: the sequence end matches TRBJ2-7 better. The CDR3 covers 14 residues. The germline V gene encodes CDR1 MGHRA and CDR2 YSYEKL. In nucleotides, the CDR3 is TGCGCCGGCAGCCAAGAGAGGGGTATCTACGAGCAGTACTTC. It encodes CAGSQERGIYEQYF.

The chain is built from TRBV6-2 or TRBV6-3 and TRBJ1-1; D uncertain. CDR3 length: 13 residues. In germline, CDR1 is MNHEY, CDR2 SVGEGT. Trimming left V 6 bases short and J 3 bases short, with 11 bases between. The CDR3 loop reads CASRYGDYTEAFF. The CDR3 nucleotides read TGTGCCAGCAGGTACGGGGATTACACTGAAGCTTTCTTT.

This clonotype was counted ten times or more. The chain combines TRBV13 with TRBJ2-5; possibly TRBD2 for D (5 bases). Trimming took 3 bases from V and 8 from J, leaving 19 bases between them. CDR1 is PRHDT and CDR2 is FYEKMQ in the germline V gene (reference sequence). The CDR3 has 15 amino acids. The CDR3 DNA is TGTGCCAGCAGCTTGACCCCGGCCGACGAGGGAACCCAGTACTTC. Its translation: CASSLTPADEGTQYF.

The chain couples TRBV6-6 to TRBJ1-1; no firm D call. V was shortened by 7 bases and J by 1 base, with 10 bases between the two germline ends. This CDR3 has 13 amino acids. Germline assignment: CDR1 MNHNY and CDR2 SVGAGI (reference sequence). The CDR3 here is CASTQGQNTEAFF. DNA for the CDR3: TGTGCCAGCACCCAAGGGCAGAACACTGAAGCTTTCTTT.

This clonotype appeared many times. The CDR3 region is CASSLGQLGETQYF. CDR3 nucleotide sequence: TGTGCCAGCAGTTTAGGGCAACTAGGAGAGACCCAGTACTTC. This chain joins TRBV12-3 or TRBV12-4 and TRBJ2-5; the D gene is possibly TRBD2 (5 bases). V dropped 1 base and J dropped 4 bases, with 10 bases sitting between them. The CDR3 sequence is 14 residues long.

The chain employs TRBV3-1 and TRBJ1-2; D is uncertain. The V gene's germline CDR1 is LGHDT and CDR2 YNNKEL (reference sequence). The CDR3 runs to 15 residues. V was trimmed by 4 bases and J by 2 bases, leaving 14 bases between them. CDR3 in DNA: TGTGCCAGCAGCCGGAATCGGGGAGAGAACTATGGCTACACCTTC. Translated, it gives CASSRNRGENYGYTF.

The rearrangement links TRBV20-1 to TRBJ2-1; tentatively, D is TRBD1 or TRBD2 (6 bases each). The ends were cut back, 3 bases at V and 0 bases at J, with 12 bases in the middle. The CDR3 extends over 15 amino acids. Germline loops: CDR1 DFQATT, CDR2 SNEGSKA (reference sequence). The CDR3 is CSASSGASSYNEQFF. CDR3 coding DNA: TGCAGTGCTAGCTCGGGGGCGAGCTCCTACAATGAGCAGTTCTTC.

The chain links TRBV12-3 or TRBV12-4 to TRBJ2-3, with 7 bases identical to TRBD1. Trimming removed 3 bases from V and 3 bases from J; junction bases left unmatched: 9. The length of the CDR3 is 16 residues. As DNA, the CDR3 is TGTGCCAGCAGTTTTTCCCAGGGGGTCAGTACAGATACGCAGTATTTT. Amino acids: CASSFSQGVSTDTQYF.